These 32 T cell receptor beta chains were all obtained from the same sample, sequenced in a study of T-cell memory formation after mild COVID-19. Each CDR3 protein is one row after TCRdb ran MiXCR on the 5' RACE reads. This table holds hundreds of thousands of distinct CDR3 sequences, 15% to 20% found once. The sample consisted of PBMCs or a T cell subset sorted from them (not recorded which). The receptors stem from a man between 18 and 29 years old who had mild COVID-19 (a few samples of this study predate the infection). Cell type and time point are not known.

This clonotype has a single count. The chain is built from TRBV2 and TRBJ2-7; 8 nucleotides line up with TRBD2. CDR1 is SNHLY, CDR2 FYNNEI, per germline. This CDR3 has 13 amino acids. Germline trimming cut 7 bases from V and 2 bases from J; bases unmatched to any gene: 4. For the CDR3, the DNA is TGTGCCAGCACGGGAGGGAAGGCCTACGAGCAGTACGTC. Residues: CASTGGKAYEQYV.

This clonotype showed up just a few times. The CDR3 is CASSSGQGTEGQETQYF. In nucleotides, the CDR3 is TGTGCCAGCAGCTCGGGACAGGGGACGGAGGGCCAAGAGACCCAGTACTTC. V gene TRBV11-1 combines with J gene TRBJ2-5; 10 bases align to TRBD1. The V segment lost 4 bases and the J segment 1 base; nucleotides outside the gene matches: 9. The CDR3 contains 17 residues. CDR1 SGHAT and CDR2 FQDESV come from the germline V gene (reference sequence).

In DNA form, the CDR3 reads TGTGCCAGCAGCGCCACCCGGGGACAGGGTGGCTACAATGAGCAGTTCTTC. It is translated as CASSATRGQGGYNEQFF. The rearrangement uses TRBV9 and TRBJ2-1; 9 bases align to TRBD1. Germline assignment: CDR1 SGDLS and CDR2 YYNGEE. Trimming cost V 3 bases and J 3 bases; bases outside gene matches: 10. This CDR3 region has 17 residues.

This clonotype showed up just a few times. One junction end disagrees with the germline gene, perhaps due to a read error. This sequence joins TRBV7-8 and TRBJ2-3; D is perhaps TRBD1 or TRBD2 (5 bases each). CDR3 length: 16 amino acids. Germline V gene data show CDR1 as SGHVS and CDR2 as FQNEAQ. CDR3 region: CASSLAQGSSTYTQYF. CDR3 DNA: TGTGCCAGCAGCTTAGCGCAGGGTTCTAGCACATATACGCAGTATTTT.

This clonotype showed up just a few times. The genes are TRBV7-9 and TRBJ2-5; TRBD2 aligns across 7 bases. With V trimmed by 1 base and J by 3 bases, 5 bases remained unmatched. Germline V gives CDR1 SEHNR, CDR2 FQNEAQ (reference sequence). There are 15 residues in the CDR3. CDR3 DNA: TGTGCCAGCAGCTTAGTTCGTCTAGCGGAAGAGACCCAGTACTTC. Its translation: CASSLVRLAEETQYF.

The gene calls are TRBV18 and TRBJ2-7, with 10 bases fitting TRBD1. CDR3 length equals 15 residues. After removal of 6 bases from V and 2 bases from J, the junction contained 7 bases not matched to a gene. Germline V lookup: CDR1 KGHSH, CDR2 LQKENI. The CDR3 reads CASSSAGTGAYEQYF. The CDR3 DNA sequence: TGTGCCAGCTCCTCGGCCGGGACAGGGGCCTACGAGCAGTACTTC.

Only a few counts were recorded for this clonotype. V is TRBV10-3 and J is TRBJ1-3; D gene uncertain. The CDR3 extends over 13 amino acids. Trimming cost V 8 bases and J 4 bases, with 12 bases left between them. CDR1 and CDR2 (germline): ENHRY, SYGVKD. Here the CDR3 reads CAIPWEAGNTIYF. In nucleotides, the CDR3 is TGTGCCATCCCTTGGGAGGCGGGAAACACCATATATTTT.

The chain's CDR3 is CASSQLGGGRNEQFF. The CDR3 DNA reads TGCGCCAGCAGCCAACTCGGGGGTGGCCGCAATGAGCAGTTCTTC. The V call is TRBV4-1, the J call TRBJ2-1; possible D gene TRBD2, 6 bases. CDR1 and CDR2 from the germline V gene are MGHRA and YSYEKL. Trimming shortened V by 2 bases and J by 6 bases, and 14 bases separated the two germline ends. This CDR3 contains 15 residues.

This clonotype was counted a few times. This rearrangement joins TRBV4-3 to TRBJ2-6; D gene ambiguous. V gave up 3 bases and J gave up 0 bases, with 6 bases separating them. The CDR3 runs 15 residues. Germline CDR1 reads LGHNA; CDR2 reads YSLEER. As DNA, the CDR3 is TGCGCCAGCAGCCAGGGCTACTCTGGGGCCAACGTCCTGACTTTC. The encoded protein is CASSQGYSGANVLTF.

The V gene is TRBV12-3 or TRBV12-4, the J gene TRBJ1-5, with D uncertain. V lost 3 bases and J lost 5, with 11 bases in between. The CDR3 covers 14 residues. Written as DNA, the CDR3 is TGTGCCAGCAGTTTTTTGGGTGGAGATCAGCCCCAGCATTTT. This encodes CASSFLGGDQPQHF.

This clonotype showed up just a few times. The V and J genes are TRBV7-9 and TRBJ1-5, with 7 bases lining up with TRBD1. This CDR3 region has 15 residues. CDR1 SEHNR and CDR2 FQNEAQ come from the germline V gene (reference sequence). V gave up 4 bases and J gave up 2 bases; unmatched junction bases: 5. CDR3 region: CASSSHTGGNQPQHF. CDR3 DNA sequence: TGTGCCAGCAGCTCCCATACAGGGGGCAATCAGCCCCAGCATTTT. Drawing the rest from reference TRBV7-9 and TRBJ1-5, the complete variable domain is DTGVSQNPRHKITKRGQNVTFRCDPISEHNRLYWYRQTLGQGPEFLTYFQNEAQLEKSRLLSDRFSAERPKGSFSTLEIQRTEQGDSAMYLCASSSHTGGNQPQHFGDGTRLSIL.

The V call is TRBV7-2, the J call TRBJ2-3; TRBD2 might be the D (5 bases). Deletions cut 5 bases from V and 7 bases from J, with 16 bases between. Germline CDR1 is SGHTA and CDR2 is FQGNSA. The CDR3 loop spans 14 amino acids. The CDR3 DNA follows: TGTGCCAGCAGCGAGAGGAATCGGAGGTATACGCAGTATTTT. This gives the protein CASSERNRRYTQYF.

This clonotype was detected many times. This sequence joins TRBV5-1 and TRBJ1-5; D not certain. With 0 bases removed from V and 2 bases from J, the gap between germline ends came to 6 bases. Germline loops: CDR1 SGHRS, CDR2 YFSETQ. This CDR3 contains 14 residues. The CDR3 protein is CASSLDLGNQPQHF. The CDR3 nucleotides read TGCGCCAGCAGCTTGGACCTTGGCAATCAGCCCCAGCATTTT.

The rearrangement joins TRBV12-3 or TRBV12-4 to TRBJ1-3; D uncertain. This CDR3 is 11 amino acids long. The V end lost 3 bases, the J end lost 7 bases, and 4 bases lay between the germline ends. The CDR3 loop reads CASSFLNTIYF. CDR3 nucleotide sequence: TGTGCCAGCAGTTTCCTTAACACCATATATTTT.

This clonotype was seen a handful of times. The rearrangement joins TRBV4-1 to TRBJ2-2; the D is unclear. Germline V lookup: CDR1 MGHRA, CDR2 YSYEKL. CDR3 length equals 14 residues. V shed 1 base and J shed 5 bases, with 8 bases lying between them. The CDR3 here is CASSQVAETGELFF. The CDR3 DNA is TGCGCCAGCAGCCAAGTCGCAGAAACCGGGGAGCTGTTTTTT.

This clonotype was found a few times. This rearrangement joins TRBV6-1 to TRBJ2-3, with 7 positions matching TRBD2. The CDR3 covers 17 residues. CDR1 MNHNS and CDR2 SASEGT come from the germline V gene. Trimming removed 4 bases from V and 2 bases from J; junction bases left unmatched: 12. CDR3 protein: CASSVNGLAVNTDTQYF. CDR3 in DNA: TGTGCCAGCAGTGTAAACGGGCTAGCGGTAAACACAGATACGCAGTATTTT.

The J gene is TRBJ2-5, the V gene TRBV7-7; weak D call: TRBD1 (5 bases). V dropped 5 bases and J dropped 5 bases, with 15 bases sitting between them. The CDR3 is 14 amino acids. In germline, CDR1 is SSHAT, CDR2 FNYEAQ (reference sequence). The CDR3 is CASSPGSGWETQYF. The CDR3 DNA sequence: TGTGCCAGCAGCCCAGGGTCCGGGTGGGAGACCCAGTACTTC.

This clonotype was seen a few times. The chain uses TRBV7-9 and TRBJ2-2; D is perhaps TRBD1 or TRBD2 (6 bases each). The germline V and J ends were trimmed by 8 bases and 6 bases, with 19 bases remaining between them. Germline CDR1 SEHNR, CDR2 FQNEAQ (reference sequence). The CDR3 length is 15 residues. The CDR3 region has the DNA TGTGCCAGCGAATGGGGGGCCAGTATCCCCGGGGAGCTGTTTTTT. This gives the protein CASEWGASIPGELFF.

The chain carries TRBV4-1 and TRBJ1-4; D uncertain. The V gene's germline CDR1 is MGHRA and CDR2 YSYEKL. Trimming removed 4 bases at V and 8 bases at J, with 11 bases between. This CDR3 has 13 amino acids. The CDR3 spells CASSLGPVEKLFF. CDR3 nucleotide sequence: TGCGCCAGCAGCCTGGGTCCCGTGGAAAAACTGTTTTTT.

The chain has TRBV7-2 and TRBJ1-1; tentative D call: TRBD1 (6 bases). The CDR3 is made up of 15 amino acids. CDR1 SGHTA and CDR2 FQGNSA come from the germline V gene. V was clipped by 1 base and J by 3 bases, with 12 bases between them. The CDR3 reads CASSLGGGRDTEAFF. In nucleotides, the CDR3 is TGTGCCAGCAGCTTAGGTGGGGGCCGGGACACTGAAGCTTTCTTT.

The V and J genes are TRBV7-2 and TRBJ2-3, with TRBD2 identical over 7 bases. The CDR3 extends over 13 amino acids. J was trimmed by 5 bases and V by 5 bases; bases with no gene match: 4. CDR1 and CDR2 (germline): SGHTA, FQGNSA. CDR3 in amino acids: CASSPGRVDTQYF. As DNA, the CDR3 is TGTGCCAGCAGCCCGGGGAGGGTAGATACGCAGTATTTT. The full variable domain, its missing parts supplied by reference TRBV7-2 and TRBJ2-3, is GAGVSQSPSNKVTEKGKDVELRCDPISGHTALYWYRQSLGQGLEFLIYFQGNSAPDKSGLPSDRFSAERTGGSVSTLTIQRTQQEDSAVYLCASSPGRVDTQYFGPGTRLTVL.

V and J are TRBV7-3 and TRBJ2-2, with 7 bases lining up with TRBD1. The CDR3 covers 17 residues. With 5 bases clipped from V and 2 bases from J, the junction kept 11 bases outside the gene matches. Germline V gives CDR1 SGHTA, CDR2 FQGTGA. This CDR3 reads CASSPRGSGGNTGELFF. CDR3 coding DNA: TGTGCCAGCAGCCCCCGCGGGTCAGGGGGAAACACCGGGGAGCTGTTTTTT.

This clonotype was detected only a few times. The genes are TRBV6-2 or TRBV6-3 and TRBJ2-3, with D unclear. The CDR3 runs to 16 residues. V was shortened by 5 bases and J by 1 base, with 16 bases between the two germline ends. CDR1 and CDR2 (germline): MNHEY, SVGEGT. In DNA form, the CDR3 reads TGTGCCAGCAGTATGTTGCAGGCCCGAGGCACAGATACGCAGTATTTT. Amino acid sequence: CASSMLQARGTDTQYF.

This clonotype was recorded at least ten times. This sequence joins TRBV12-3 or TRBV12-4 and TRBJ1-3; D is perhaps TRBD1 (5 bases). CDR3 size: 14 residues. V was cut by 5 bases and J by 9 bases, with 17 bases left in between. CDR3 protein: CASSPGTGFFTIYF. The CDR3, as DNA: TGTGCCAGCAGTCCCGGGACCGGGTTTTTCACCATATATTTT.

This clonotype was seen more than once but under ten times. The V and J genes are TRBV18 and TRBJ1-2; tentatively, D is TRBD1 (5 bases). V lost 0 bases to trimming and J lost 1 base, with 18 bases between them. Germline CDR1 and CDR2: KGHSH and LQKENI. The CDR3 is made up of 18 amino acids. CDR3 DNA: TGTGCCAGCTCACCACCGCAAACAGGAGAGGCTTTTAACTATGGCTACACCTTC. This sequence encodes CASSPPQTGEAFNYGYTF.

The DNA of the CDR3 is TGTGCCAGCAGCTCGTCGCACTACGAGCAGTACGTC. The encoded protein is CASSSSHYEQYV. The V and J genes are TRBV7-2 and TRBJ2-7; D ambiguous. The CDR3 contains 12 residues. Trimming cost V 4 bases and J 3 bases, with 7 bases left between them. Germline V gene lookup returns CDR1 SGHTA and CDR2 FQGNSA.

In its sample, this clonotype was seen once. This sequence joins TRBV7-9 and TRBJ2-1; D perhaps matches TRBD1 (5 bases). Looked up from germline, CDR1 is SEHNR and CDR2 is FQNEAQ (reference sequence). V gave up 0 bases and J gave up 10 bases, with 16 bases separating them. The CDR3 covers 15 residues. The CDR3, as DNA: TGTGCCAGCAGCTTAGCAGGGGAAGGTCCTCCCGAGCAGTTCTTC. It is translated as CASSLAGEGPPEQFF.

This chain links TRBV11-2 with TRBJ2-7; D not certain. Per the germline V gene, CDR1 is SGHAT and CDR2 is FQNNGV. Trimming shortened V by 1 base and J by 7 bases, and 8 bases separated the two germline ends. The CDR3 extends over 12 amino acids. For the CDR3, the DNA is TGTGCCAGCAGCTTAGTGTTGGGTGAGCAGTACTTC. Translating it yields CASSLVLGEQYF.

This clonotype turned up a few times. The chain carries TRBV12-5 and TRBJ2-7; the D gene is possibly TRBD1 (5 bases). The V gene's germline CDR1 is LGHNT and CDR2 FRNRAP. The V end was cut by 3 bases, the J end by 7 bases, with 13 bases between. CDR3 size: 13 residues. This CDR3 is CASGFLGKGEQYF. Here the CDR3 DNA reads TGTGCTAGTGGTTTTCTGGGGAAGGGGGAGCAGTACTTC.

The chain uses TRBV20-1 and TRBJ1-2; 8 positions agree with TRBD1. The germline V gene encodes CDR1 DFQATT and CDR2 SNEGSKA (reference sequence). Unmatched junction bases numbered 1, after V lost 3 bases and J lost 7 bases. The CDR3 is 11 residues long. The CDR3 DNA is TGCAGTGCTAGGGACAGGGTTGGCTACACCTTC. This codes for CSARDRVGYTF.

This clonotype was counted at least ten times. The rearrangement joins TRBV20-1 to TRBJ1-2, with D perhaps matching TRBD1 (6 bases). Trimming shortened V by 0 bases and J by 8 bases, and 13 bases separated the two germline ends. CDR3 size: 13 residues. Per the germline V gene, CDR1 is DFQATT and CDR2 is SNEGSKA (reference sequence). CDR3 protein: CSARDSGGLGYTF. Written as DNA, the CDR3 is TGCAGTGCTAGAGATTCCGGGGGCCTCGGCTACACCTTC.

This chain uses TRBV7-2 with TRBJ2-7, with D hard to call. The CDR3 has 13 residues. The V end was cut by 3 bases, the J end by 2 bases, with 8 bases between. The germline CDR1 and CDR2 sequences are SGHTA and FQGNSA. CDR3 nucleotides: TGTGCCAGCAGCTTCGGCAGTACCTACGAGCAGTACTTC. Amino acid sequence: CASSFGSTYEQYF.